The 29 T cell receptor beta chains presented below share a single source sample, sequenced in a study of OX40 agonist ivuxolimab in advanced cancers. Sequencing was performed with immunoSEQ multiplex PCR; in TCRdb, only in-frame clones are kept and a portion is missing. This sample has about 70,000 clones, with 87% found just once. The sample was CD4+ or CD8+ T cells sorted from blood, taken in a trial of the OX40 agonist ivuxolimab. Receptor source: an adult with an advanced solid tumor such as melanoma, head and neck, liver or kidney cancer.

The chain has TRBV11-1 and TRBJ2-5; 8 bases fit TRBD1. The CDR3 runs to 15 residues. The germline V gene encodes CDR1 SGHAT and CDR2 FQDESV (reference sequence). Germline trimming cut 3 bases from V and 1 base from J; bases unmatched to any gene: 4. CDR3 protein: CASSLGQGAQETQYF. The CDR3 nucleotides read TGTGCCAGCAGCTTGGGGCAGGGGGCCCAAGAGACCCAGTACTTC. Drawing the rest from reference TRBV11-1 and TRBJ2-5, the complete variable domain is EAEVAQSPRYKITEKSQAVAFWCDPISGHATLYWYRQILGQGPELLVQFQDESVVDDSQLPKDRFSAERLKGVDSTLKIQPAELGDSAMYLCASSLGQGAQETQYFGPGTRLLVL.

CDR3 coding DNA: TGTGCCAGCAGCTTGGCCGGGACTAGCGACAATGAGCAGTTCTTC. The encoded protein is CASSLAGTSDNEQFF. The J gene is TRBJ2-1, the V gene TRBV11-3, with TRBD2 matching over 10 bases. J gave up 5 bases and V 3 bases, and 4 bases lay outside the gene matches. Germline values: CDR1 SGHNT, CDR2 YENEEA. This CDR3 region has 15 residues. The entire variable domain, with the rest obtained from reference TRBV11-3 and TRBJ2-1, is as follows: EAGVVQSPRYKIIEKKQPVAFWCNPISGHNTLYWYLQNLGQGPELLIRYENEEAVDDSQLPKDRFSAERLKGVDSTLKIQPAELGDSAVYLCASSLAGTSDNEQFFGPGTRLTVL.

The chain's CDR3 is CAISDPLGRGEQETQYF. In DNA form, the CDR3 reads TGTGCCATCAGTGATCCCCTTGGCAGGGGAGAACAAGAGACCCAGTACTTC. The rearrangement joins TRBV10-3 to TRBJ2-5, with D perhaps matching TRBD1 (6 bases). This CDR3 region has 17 residues. Germline V gene data show CDR1 as ENHRY and CDR2 as SYGVKD. Trimming took 3 bases from V and 2 from J, leaving 19 bases between them.

This chain connects TRBV5-4 to TRBJ1-6; weak D call: TRBD1 (5 bases). V lost 4 bases, J lost 7 bases, and 12 bases lay in between. The CDR3 has 14 residues. Per the germline V gene, CDR1 is SGHNT and CDR2 is YYREEE (reference sequence). The DNA of the CDR3 is TGTGCCAGCAGCGTGTTGACAGAAAATTCACCCCTCCACTTT. Amino acids: CASSVLTENSPLHF.

J is TRBJ1-1 and V is TRBV7-2; D gene ambiguous. V lost 5 bases and J 8 bases, leaving 18 bases between the germline ends. The CDR3 is 14 residues long. CDR1 SGHTA and CDR2 FQGNSA come from the germline V gene. The DNA of the CDR3 is TGTGCCAGCAGCCCCGCCTCGTCAAGTCTAGAAGCTTTCTTT. This gives the protein CASSPASSSLEAFF.

This clone has only one observation. This chain connects TRBV28 to TRBJ1-2; a weak D match, TRBD1 (5 bases). Germline assignment: CDR1 MDHEN and CDR2 SYDVKM. The CDR3 runs 15 residues. Trimming cost V 5 bases and J 2 bases, with 15 bases left between them. The CDR3 coding sequence is TGTGCCAGCAGTCCCCTGGGGGAGGGCAACTATGGCTACACCTTC. This sequence encodes CASSPLGEGNYGYTF.

V usage is TRBV6-1 and J usage is TRBJ2-7; 9 bases are shared with TRBD1. Unmatched junction bases numbered 11, after V lost 8 bases and J lost 3 bases. The CDR3 sequence is 15 residues long. Germline CDR1 and CDR2: MNHNS and SASEGT. The CDR3 spells CASHALGTGRYEQYF. The CDR3 DNA reads as TGTGCCAGCCACGCTCTCGGGACAGGGCGCTACGAGCAGTACTTC.

This chain connects TRBV5-1 to TRBJ2-7, with TRBD1 matching 10 bases. The CDR3 runs 15 residues. Germline CDR1 is SGHRS and CDR2 is YFSETQ. Trimming at V came to 4 bases and at J to 4 bases, leaving 8 bases not matched to a gene. The CDR3 sequence is CASSVTGTGEYEQYF. The CDR3 DNA reads as TGCGCCAGCAGCGTGACCGGGACAGGGGAATACGAGCAGTACTTC. The whole variable domain, remainder taken from reference TRBV5-1 and TRBJ2-7, is KAGVTQTPRYLIKTRGQQVTLSCSPISGHRSVSWYQQTPGQGLQFLFEYFSETQRNKGNFPGRFSGRQFSNSRSEMNVSTLELGDSALYLCASSVTGTGEYEQYFGPGTRLTVT.

This clone appeared a few times. The CDR3, as DNA: TGTGCCAGCAGCGTAGGTCCAGGGGGCCGTGGCTACACCTTC. It yields the protein CASSVGPGGRGYTF. This chain joins TRBV9 and TRBJ1-2; 8 bases map to TRBD1. V shed 0 bases and J 7 bases; nucleotides not matched to a gene: 5. The CDR3 spans 14 residues. The germline V gene encodes CDR1 SGDLS and CDR2 YYNGEE.

The chain combines TRBV2 with TRBJ1-4; 9 bases agree with TRBD1. This CDR3 has 14 amino acids. The V and J ends lost 6 bases and 7 bases, in that order; junction bases with no gene match: 6. Germline V lookup: CDR1 SNHLY, CDR2 FYNNEI. Here the CDR3 reads CASRKDRGGEKLFF. CDR3 in DNA: TGTGCCAGCAGGAAGGACAGGGGCGGTGAAAAACTGTTTTTT. Full variable domain (remainder filled in from reference TRBV2 and TRBJ1-4): EPEVTQTPSHQVTQMGQEVILRCVPISNHLYFYWYRQILGQKVEFLVSFYNNEISEKSEIFDDQFSVERPDGSNFTLKIRSTKLEDSAMYFCASRKDRGGEKLFFGSGTQLSVL.

This clone has a single count. The chain recombines TRBV9 with TRBJ1-1; D gene uncertain. CDR3 length: 17 amino acids. From germline, CDR1 is SGDLS and CDR2 YYNGEE. V was pared by 1 base and J by 4 bases, with 20 bases between. The CDR3 sequence is CASSVREGTATSTEAFF. CDR3 bases: TGTGCCAGCAGCGTAAGGGAGGGAACAGCAACTTCCACTGAAGCTTTCTTT.

The chain uses TRBV7-9 and TRBJ2-3; 12 bases match TRBD2. CDR3 size: 16 residues. V trimming: 5 bases; J trimming: 2 bases; junction bases outside the gene matches: 5. Germline V CDR1 and CDR2: SEHNR, FQNEAQ (reference sequence). CDR3 nucleotide sequence: TGTGCCAGCAGCGCCGGACTAGCGGGATACACAGATACGCAGTATTTT. Translated: CASSAGLAGYTDTQYF. Combining the CDR3 with reference TRBV7-9 and TRBJ2-3 gives the whole variable domain DTGVSQNPRHKITKRGQNVTFRCDPISEHNRLYWYRQTLGQGPEFLTYFQNEAQLEKSRLLSDRFSAERPKGSFSTLEIQRTEQGDSAMYLCASSAGLAGYTDTQYFGPGTRLTVL.

This clone was observed once. The genes are TRBV5-1 and TRBJ2-3; D is unresolved. The length of the CDR3 is 11 residues. Germline V gives CDR1 SGHRS, CDR2 YFSETQ. The V gene lost 4 bases and the J gene lost 8 bases, with 8 bases spanning the gap. CDR3 residues: CASSAQSTQYF. Written as DNA, the CDR3 is TGCGCCAGCAGCGCTCAGAGTACGCAGTATTTT.

The gene calls are TRBV5-8 and TRBJ2-7; no firm D call. Deletions cut 4 bases from V and 2 bases from J, with 13 bases between. This CDR3 is built from 14 residues. The germline CDR1 and CDR2 sequences are SGHTS and YDEGEE. The CDR3 loop is CASSRKGGPYEQYF. The CDR3 DNA reads as TGTGCCAGCAGCCGGAAGGGTGGCCCCTACGAGCAGTACTTC.

The chain links TRBV19 to TRBJ2-5; TRBD1 matches at 7 bases. The germline gives CDR1 LNHDA, CDR2 SQIVND (reference sequence). The ends lost 4 bases at V and 5 bases at J; junction bases unmatched: 10. The CDR3 is 15 amino acids. CDR3 loop: CASSTPLGRGETQYF. The CDR3 nucleotides read TGTGCCAGTAGTACCCCCCTGGGCAGGGGGGAGACCCAGTACTTC.

This clone has a handful of counts. The gene calls are TRBV27 and TRBJ1-6; the D gene is possibly TRBD1 (6 bases). This CDR3 region has 16 residues. Trimming cost V 0 bases and J 6 bases, with 12 bases left between them. CDR1 MNHEY and CDR2 SMNVEV come from the germline V gene (reference sequence). The CDR3 bases are TGTGCCAGCAGTTTATCCGTTACAGGGACTAATTCACCCCTCCACTTT. Residues: CASSLSVTGTNSPLHF.

This chain uses TRBV28 with TRBJ2-7; D might be TRBD2 (5 bases). Germline V gives CDR1 MDHEN, CDR2 SYDVKM. CDR3 size: 10 residues. This chain's CDR3 is CATGGREQYF. DNA of the CDR3: TGTGCTACGGGCGGGCGGGAGCAGTACTTC.

V and J are TRBV6-1 and TRBJ1-5; TRBD1 agrees at 8 bases. Germline V gene data show CDR1 as MNHNS and CDR2 as SASEGT. V shed 7 bases, J shed 5 bases, and the junction held 4 bases outside the gene matches. The CDR3 spans 13 residues. CDR3 nucleotides: TGTGCCAGCAATCTACAGGGGGATCAGCCCCAGCATTTT. Its translation is CASNLQGDQPQHF.

The V and J genes are TRBV11-2 and TRBJ2-1, with 10 nucleotides matching TRBD1. This CDR3 is 14 amino acids long. After removal of 1 base from V and 12 bases from J, the junction contained 6 bases not matched to a gene. Germline V lookup: CDR1 SGHAT, CDR2 FQNNGV. In DNA, the CDR3 is TGTGCCAGCAGCTTAGGGACAGGGGGTAGGGGGCAGTTCTTC. This gives the protein CASSLGTGGRGQFF.

The rearrangement links TRBV6-1 to TRBJ1-2, with a possible D match to TRBD1 (5 bases). Germline CDR1 is MNHNS and CDR2 is SASEGT. This CDR3 is 15 amino acids long. Trimming stripped 7 bases from V and 0 bases from J, with 15 bases between. For the CDR3, the DNA is TGTGCCAGCACCTTCAGGGATATTACTAACTATGGCTACACCTTC. Translation: CASTFRDITNYGYTF.

This sequence joins TRBV29-1 and TRBJ2-2, with 8 nucleotides matching TRBD1. Unmatched junction bases numbered 5, after V lost 8 bases and J lost 6 bases. This CDR3 spans 12 amino acids. CDR1 and CDR2 from the germline V gene are SQVTM and ANQGSEA. CDR3 in DNA: TGCAGCACCCGGACAGGGCCCGGGGAGCTGTTTTTT. The encoded protein is CSTRTGPGELFF.

The V call is TRBV11-3, the J call TRBJ2-7; 8 bases are a match to TRBD1. V shed 3 bases, J shed 7 bases, and the junction held 5 bases outside the gene matches. From germline, CDR1 is SGHNT and CDR2 YENEEA. The CDR3 is 13 amino acids. CDR3: CASSFQQGGEQYF. Here the CDR3 DNA reads TGTGCCAGCAGCTTTCAACAGGGGGGTGAGCAGTACTTC.

This clone was observed a handful of times. This rearrangement joins TRBV6-5 to TRBJ1-1, with D unresolved. The V end lost 5 bases, the J end lost 8 bases, and 9 bases lay between the germline ends. The V gene's germline CDR1 is MNHEY and CDR2 SVGAGI. CDR3 size: 11 residues. The CDR3: CASSTKQEAFF. The CDR3 region has the DNA TGTGCCAGCAGTACGAAACAGGAAGCTTTCTTT.

The rearrangement links TRBV5-6 to TRBJ1-6; D might be TRBD1 (5 bases). Trimming took off 6 bases at V and 3 bases at J, with 16 bases between the two ends. The CDR3 is 16 amino acids. Germline CDR1 and CDR2: SGHDT and YYEEEE. CDR3 in DNA: TGTGCCAGCAACGTTAACAGGCCGGGCTATAATTCACCCCTCCACTTT. Protein product: CASNVNRPGYNSPLHF.

To note about this clone: Within the sample, other DNA sequences also encode this same CDR3. V is TRBV5-1 and J is TRBJ2-7; 10 bases are a match to TRBD1. This CDR3 is built from 14 residues. Germline trimming cut 2 bases from V and 3 bases from J; bases unmatched to any gene: 2. Looked up from germline, CDR1 is SGHRS and CDR2 is YFSETQ. Written as DNA, the CDR3 is TGCGCCAGCAGCTTTGGACAGGGGGTCTACGAGCAGTACTTC. Encoded protein: CASSFGQGVYEQYF.

This chain joins TRBV19 and TRBJ2-5; 9 nucleotides match TRBD1. From germline, CDR1 is LNHDA and CDR2 SQIVND (reference sequence). The CDR3 is 14 amino acids. Losses at the gene ends were 6 bases for V and 3 bases for J; bases not matched to a gene: 5. Here the CDR3 reads CASSLGTGKETQYF. The CDR3 nucleotides are TGTGCCAGTAGCCTTGGGACAGGGAAAGAGACCCAGTACTTC.

This chain links TRBV5-8 with TRBJ2-1; D is uncertain. Germline V gene lookup returns CDR1 SGHTS and CDR2 YDEGEE. CDR3 length: 15 residues. Trimming took 0 bases from V and 2 from J, leaving 9 bases between them. CDR3 loop: CASSLEAATYNEQFF. The CDR3 DNA sequence: TGTGCCAGCAGCTTGGAGGCAGCTACCTACAATGAGCAGTTCTTC.

The V call is TRBV7-9, the J call TRBJ2-5; TRBD2 agrees at 7 bases. The DNA matches TRBJ2-7 better at its end, which makes the J call doubtful. The CDR3 contains 13 residues. In germline, CDR1 is SEHNR, CDR2 FQNEAQ (reference sequence). This CDR3 reads CASNRGDGYEQYF. CDR3 coding DNA: TGTGCCAGCAATCGGGGGGATGGGTACGAGCAGTACTTC.

This clone has only one observation. The V call is TRBV5-1, the J call TRBJ2-1, with 12 positions matching TRBD2. The CDR3 has 17 amino acids. With V trimmed by 4 bases and J by 6 bases, 11 bases remained unmatched. From germline, CDR1 is SGHRS and CDR2 YFSETQ. The CDR3 loop reads CASSPLGLAGPGNEQFF. The DNA for the CDR3 is TGCGCCAGCAGCCCCCTAGGACTAGCGGGGCCAGGCAATGAGCAGTTCTTC.